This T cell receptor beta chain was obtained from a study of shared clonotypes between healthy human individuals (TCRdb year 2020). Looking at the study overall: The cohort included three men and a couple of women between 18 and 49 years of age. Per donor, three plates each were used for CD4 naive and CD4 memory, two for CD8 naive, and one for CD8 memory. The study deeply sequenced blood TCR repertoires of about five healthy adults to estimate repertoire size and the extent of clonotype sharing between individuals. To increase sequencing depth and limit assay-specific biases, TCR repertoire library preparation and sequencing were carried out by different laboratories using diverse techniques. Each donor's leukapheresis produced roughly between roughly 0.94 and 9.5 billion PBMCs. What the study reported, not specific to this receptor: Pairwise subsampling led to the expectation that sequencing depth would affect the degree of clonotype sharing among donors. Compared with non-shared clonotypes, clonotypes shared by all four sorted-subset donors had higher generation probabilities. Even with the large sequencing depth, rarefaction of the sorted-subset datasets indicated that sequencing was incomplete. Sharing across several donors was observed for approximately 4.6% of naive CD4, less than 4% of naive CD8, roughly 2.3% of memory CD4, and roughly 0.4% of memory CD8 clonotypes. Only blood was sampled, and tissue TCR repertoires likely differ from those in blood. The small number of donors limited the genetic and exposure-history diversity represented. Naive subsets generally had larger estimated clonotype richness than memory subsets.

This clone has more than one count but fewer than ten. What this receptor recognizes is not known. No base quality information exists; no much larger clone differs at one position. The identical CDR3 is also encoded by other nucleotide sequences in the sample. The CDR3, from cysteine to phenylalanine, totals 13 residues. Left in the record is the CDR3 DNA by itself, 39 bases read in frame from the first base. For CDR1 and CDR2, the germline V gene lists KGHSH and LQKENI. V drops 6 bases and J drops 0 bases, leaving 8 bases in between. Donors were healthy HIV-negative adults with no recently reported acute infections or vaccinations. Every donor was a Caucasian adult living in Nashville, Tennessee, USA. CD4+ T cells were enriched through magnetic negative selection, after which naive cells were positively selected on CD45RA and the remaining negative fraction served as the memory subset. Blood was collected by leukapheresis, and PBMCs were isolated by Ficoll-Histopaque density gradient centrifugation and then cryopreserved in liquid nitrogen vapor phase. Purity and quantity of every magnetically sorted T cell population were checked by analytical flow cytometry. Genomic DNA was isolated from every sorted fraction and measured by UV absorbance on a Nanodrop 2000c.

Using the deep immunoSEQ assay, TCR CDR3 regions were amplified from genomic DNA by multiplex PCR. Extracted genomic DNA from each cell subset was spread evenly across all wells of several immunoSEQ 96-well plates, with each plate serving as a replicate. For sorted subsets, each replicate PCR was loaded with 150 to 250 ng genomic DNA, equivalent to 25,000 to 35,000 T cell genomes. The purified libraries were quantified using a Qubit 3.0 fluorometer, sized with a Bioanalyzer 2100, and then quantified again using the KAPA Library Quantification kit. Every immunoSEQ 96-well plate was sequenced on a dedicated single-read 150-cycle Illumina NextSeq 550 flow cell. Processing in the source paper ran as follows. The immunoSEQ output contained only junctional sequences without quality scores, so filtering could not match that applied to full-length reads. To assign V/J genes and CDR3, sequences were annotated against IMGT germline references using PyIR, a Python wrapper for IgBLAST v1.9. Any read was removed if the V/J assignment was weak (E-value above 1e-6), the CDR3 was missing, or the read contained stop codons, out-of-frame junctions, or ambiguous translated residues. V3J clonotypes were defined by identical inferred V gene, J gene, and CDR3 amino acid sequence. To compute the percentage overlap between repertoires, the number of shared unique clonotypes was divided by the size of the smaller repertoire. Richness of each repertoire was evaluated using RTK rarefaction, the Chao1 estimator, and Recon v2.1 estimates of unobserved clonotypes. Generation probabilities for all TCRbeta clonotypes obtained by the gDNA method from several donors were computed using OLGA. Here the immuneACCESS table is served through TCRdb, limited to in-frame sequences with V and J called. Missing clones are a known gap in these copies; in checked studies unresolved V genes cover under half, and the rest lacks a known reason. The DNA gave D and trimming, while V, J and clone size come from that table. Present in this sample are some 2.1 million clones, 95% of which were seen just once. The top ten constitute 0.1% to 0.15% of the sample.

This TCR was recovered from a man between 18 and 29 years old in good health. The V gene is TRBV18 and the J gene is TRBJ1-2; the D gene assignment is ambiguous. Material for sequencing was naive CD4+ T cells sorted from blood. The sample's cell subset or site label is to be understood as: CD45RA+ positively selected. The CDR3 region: CASSPDPNYGYTF. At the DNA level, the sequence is TGTGCCAGCTCGCCTGATCCTAACTATGGCTACACCTTC.